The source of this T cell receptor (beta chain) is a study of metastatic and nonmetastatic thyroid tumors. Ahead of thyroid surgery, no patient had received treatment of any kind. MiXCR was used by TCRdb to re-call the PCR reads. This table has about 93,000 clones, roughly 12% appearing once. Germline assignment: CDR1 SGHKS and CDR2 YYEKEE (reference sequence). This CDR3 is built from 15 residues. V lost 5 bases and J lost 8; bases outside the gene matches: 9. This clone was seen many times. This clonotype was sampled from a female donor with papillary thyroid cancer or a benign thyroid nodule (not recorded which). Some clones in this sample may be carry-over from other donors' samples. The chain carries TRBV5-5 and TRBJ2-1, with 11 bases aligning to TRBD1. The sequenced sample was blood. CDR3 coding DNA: TGTGCCAGCAGTTTAGGGACAGGGGGTATATATGAGCAGTTCTTC. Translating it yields CASSLGTGGIYEQFF. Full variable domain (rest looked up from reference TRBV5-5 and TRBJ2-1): DAGVTQSPTHLIKTRGQQVTLRCSPISGHKSVSWYQQVLGQGPQFIFQYYEKEERGRGNFPDRFSARQFPNYSSELNVNALLLGDSALYLCASSLGTGGIYEQFFGPGTRLTVL.